The rows below give T cell receptor beta chains drawn from one sample of a study of control samples from healthy donors and cancer patients. TCRdb keeps only in-frame clones here, not all; method: immunoSEQ multiplex PCR. Among 90,000 to 100,000 clones, 90% were seen once, and the ten largest hold around 3.8%. The sequenced material came from blood. These receptors all stem from a young woman in good health. CDR3s include the opening cysteine and the closing phenylalanine or tryptophan. A D gene is named only where the DNA matches it firmly.

J	V	D	CDR3	DNA
TRBJ2-4	TRBV19	.	CASSTFFVGDTKNIQYF	TGTGCCAGTAGTACCTTCTTCGTGGGGGATACCAAAAACATTCAGTACTTC
TRBJ2-3	TRBV27	TRBD1	CASSPNRGTWTDTQYF	TGTGCCAGCAGTCCAAACAGGGGGACGTGGACAGATACGCAGTATTTT
TRBJ2-1	TRBV6-5	.	CASSQNGPSYNEQFF	TGTGCCAGCAGCCAGAATGGCCCCTCCTACAATGAGCAGTTCTTC
TRBJ1-5	TRBV24-1	TRBD1	CATSDSLTGRDNQPQHF	TGTGCCACCAGTGATTCTTTGACAGGGAGGGACAATCAGCCCCAGCATTTT
TRBJ1-4	TRBV9	TRBD1	CASSVLTGTDNEKLFF	TGTGCCAGCAGCGTCCTAACCGGGACAGATAATGAAAAACTGTTTTTT
TRBJ2-7	TRBV7-9	.	CASSSPDRPVYEQYF	TGTGCCAGCAGCTCGCCGGACAGACCAGTCTACGAGCAGTACTTC
TRBJ2-7	TRBV5-1	TRBD1	CASSIGQGSSEQYF	TGCGCCAGCAGCATCGGACAGGGATCGAGCGAGCAGTACTTC
TRBJ1-5	TRBV28	.	CASSLVVGLDQPQHF	TGTGCCAGCAGTTTGGTAGTGGGTCTGGATCAGCCCCAGCATTTT
TRBJ2-3	TRBV27	.	CASSSADTQYF	TGTGCCAGCAGTTCGGCAGATACGCAGTATTTT
TRBJ1-2	TRBV21-1	.	CASSKGVGDTDYGYTF	TGTGCCAGCAGCAAAGGGGTGGGGGATACGGACTATGGCTACACCTTC
TRBJ1-2	TRBV19	.	CASSIRQGIGYTF	TGTGCCAGTAGTATAAGGCAGGGTATTGGCTACACCTTC
TRBJ2-5	TRBV6-5	.	CASRDRGGILTQYF	TGTGCCAGCAGAGACAGAGGGGGGATATTAACCCAGTACTTC
TRBJ2-7	TRBV5-6	TRBD2	CASSLLAMEQYF	TGTGCCAGCAGCCTACTAGCGATGGAGCAGTACTTC
TRBJ1-3	TRBV25-1	.	CASQDSGNTIYF	TGTGCCAGCCAAGACTCTGGAAACACCATATATTTT
TRBJ2-3	TRBV20-1	.	CSASPGLGSDTQYF	TGCAGTGCTAGTCCGGGTCTTGGATCAGATACGCAGTATTTT
TRBJ1-1	TRBV3-1/TRBV3-2	.	CASSQDTEAFF	TGTGCCAGCAGCCAAGACACTGAAGCTTTCTTT
TRBJ2-2	TRBV20-1	.	CSASWGDGELFF	TGCAGTGCTAGTTGGGGGGACGGGGAGCTGTTTTTT